The entry below gives a single T cell receptor (beta chain) sequence along with its context. In the study's own analysis: Using reference gene primer amplification, nucleated cell counts were estimated. Sequencing was performed with immunoSEQ multiplex PCR; in TCRdb, only in-frame clones are kept and a portion is missing. That table is the source of V, J and clone size, and D and trimming were worked out from the DNA. Of some 150,000 clones in the sample, roughly 76% are singletons; the top ten hold about 8%. This sample is drawn from a study of blood T cell repertoires in COVID-19. At the level of the study: COVID-19 samples from acute and convalescent phases originated in the United States, Italy and Spain. Sources were T cells, B-cell-depleted T cells, or PBMCs; the material itself was cDNA or gDNA.

The clonotype was recovered from a human donor with acute or convalescent COVID-19. The donor label of this sample is uncertain. Specimen: peripheral blood.

The CDR3 DNA reads TGCGCCAGCAGCCAAGGGGAGGGCTACGAGCAGTACGTC. As protein: CASSQGEGYEQYV. The rearrangement links TRBV5-1 to TRBJ2-7; 7 bases line up with TRBD2. This CDR3 is built from 13 residues. The V gene end was trimmed by 4 bases and the J gene end by 3 bases; junction bases not matched to a gene: 4. Germline assignment: CDR1 SGHRS and CDR2 YFSETQ.